A single sample gave rise to the 5 T cell receptor beta chains below, sequenced in a study of blood T cell repertoires in COVID-19 (TCRdb year 2020). Libraries were made using the immunoSEQ multiplex PCR assay. TCRdb re-hosts the immuneACCESS table, in-frame sequences only. Its copies lack some clones; in the studies checked, an unresolved V gene accounts for under half of them, and the cause for the rest is not known. This sample gives about 150,000 clones in total; about 85% of them show up just once. Over 0.55% of the sample is in the top ten clones. The sequenced sample consisted of peripheral blood. These TCRs come from a man in his fifties or sixties with COVID-19, enrolled during active disease.

The genes are TRBV7-2 and TRBJ2-7, with TRBD2 identical over 7 bases. This CDR3 is built from 16 residues. CDR1 SGHTA and CDR2 FQGNSA come from the germline V gene. V trimming: 5 bases; J trimming: 3 bases; junction bases outside the gene matches: 13. The CDR3 reads CASSPGWQRGFYEQYF. CDR3 DNA: TGTGCCAGCAGCCCCGGCTGGCAGCGGGGATTCTACGAGCAGTACTTC.

The CDR3 is CASSLWGDEQFF. Here the CDR3 DNA reads TGTGCCAGCAGCTTATGGGGGGATGAGCAGTTCTTC. The V and J genes are TRBV7-9 and TRBJ2-1, with D possibly TRBD2 on 6 matching bases. With 2 bases removed from V and 8 bases from J, the gap between germline ends came to 7 bases. The CDR3 sequence is 12 residues long. Germline-derived CDR1 and CDR2 are SEHNR and FQNEAQ (reference sequence). Variable domain in full (rest from reference TRBV7-9 and TRBJ2-1): DTGVSQNPRHKITKRGQNVTFRCDPISEHNRLYWYRQTLGQGPEFLTYFQNEAQLEKSRLLSDRFSAERPKGSFSTLEIQRTEQGDSAMYLCASSLWGDEQFFGPGTRLTVL.

In DNA, the CDR3 is TGTGCCAGCAGCTTAATGGGGGCGACTGAAGCTTTCTTT. The encoded protein is CASSLMGATEAFF. The chain recombines TRBV7-9 with TRBJ1-1; maybe TRBD1 (6 bases). CDR1 and CDR2 (germline): SEHNR, FQNEAQ (reference sequence). Trimming took off 2 bases at V and 5 bases at J, with 9 bases between the two ends. This CDR3 spans 13 amino acids.

This clone occurred once. The chain is built from TRBV21-1 and TRBJ2-7; no DNA check was done on the table's D call, TRBD2. TRBV21-1 is reported as a pseudogene. The CDR3 is 15 amino acids. The CDR3 nucleotides are TGTGCCAGCACCCGAGAGGTAGCGGGAGTTTACGAGCAGTACTTC. This encodes CASTREVAGVYEQYF.

The chain employs TRBV9 and TRBJ1-6, with D possibly being TRBD1 (5 bases). This CDR3 has 13 residues. Germline V CDR1 and CDR2: SGDLS, YYNGEE. The V end was cut by 7 bases, the J end by 7 bases, with 12 bases between. CDR3 bases: TGTGCCAGCGGGTCAGGGCCCAATTCACCCCTCCACTTT. Residues: CASGSGPNSPLHF.